This passage covers 8 T cell receptor beta chains from one sample sequenced in a study of blood T cells in healthy people across ages. Sample-barcoded 5' priming and a J-beta primer mix drove a second PCR of roughly 7 to 11 cycles. TCRdb re-analysed the 5' RACE reads in MiXCR, keeping a single row per CDR3 protein. The sample lists about 800,000 distinct CDR3 sequences; around 25% were seen once. These data were likewise used in another study, on T cells of mothers and their children.

The sample was blood. Receptor source: a boy under 18 in good health.

This clonotype was counted between two and nine times. The chain couples TRBV28 to TRBJ2-2; unclear D gene. Trimming shortened V by 3 bases and J by 5 bases, and 7 bases separated the two germline ends. From germline, CDR1 is MDHEN and CDR2 SYDVKM. This CDR3 region has 13 residues. The CDR3 here is CASSLWRTGELFF. CDR3 DNA sequence: TGTGCCAGCAGTTTGTGGCGGACCGGGGAGCTGTTTTTT. The full variable domain, rest sourced from reference TRBV28 and TRBJ2-2, is DVKVTQSSRYLVKRTGEKVFLECVQDMDHENMFWYRQDPGLGLRLIYFSYDVKMKEKGDIPEGYSVSREKKERFSLILESASTNQTSMYLCASSLWRTGELFFGEGSRLTVL.

The chain uses TRBV6-5 and TRBJ2-2; D is unresolved. Germline V gives CDR1 MNHEY, CDR2 SVGAGI. The CDR3 extends over 13 amino acids. Trimming removed 5 bases at V and 6 bases at J, with 10 bases between. Here the CDR3 reads CASSRSGAGELFF. The CDR3 DNA sequence: TGTGCCAGCAGTCGTAGTGGGGCCGGGGAGCTGTTTTTT.

This chain connects TRBV5-5 to TRBJ1-4; the D is unclear. Germline V gene data show CDR1 as SGHKS and CDR2 as YYEKEE (reference sequence). Trimming removed 5 bases from V and 6 bases from J, with 14 bases in between. The CDR3 contains 14 residues. CDR3 residues: CASSPLGRDEKLFF. In nucleotides, the CDR3 is TGTGCCAGCAGTCCGCTCGGGAGAGATGAAAAACTGTTTTTT.

This clonotype was observed a single time. The rearrangement links TRBV6-2 or TRBV6-3 to TRBJ2-1; tentatively, D is TRBD2 (6 bases). Germline V gene data show CDR1 as MNHEY and CDR2 as SVGEGT. This CDR3 region has 14 residues. V dropped 2 bases and J dropped 6 bases, with 11 bases sitting between them. The CDR3 DNA reads as TGTGCCAGCAGTTACGGGGGAGGTGCCAATGAGCAGTTCTTC. It yields the protein CASSYGGGANEQFF.

The table lists this clonotype with a few counts. V usage is TRBV6-5 and J usage is TRBJ1-3; D call uncertain. Trimming removed 0 bases from V and 0 bases from J, with 6 bases in between. Germline lookup yields CDR1 MNHEY and CDR2 SVGAGI. The CDR3 spans 15 residues. The CDR3 sequence is CASSYSSHSGNTIYF. The CDR3, as DNA: TGTGCCAGCAGTTACTCATCCCACTCTGGAAACACCATATATTTT.

The J gene is TRBJ2-1, the V gene TRBV11-2; the match to TRBD1 covers 10 bases. The CDR3 totals 14 residues. The V gene's germline CDR1 is SGHAT and CDR2 FQNNGV. V dropped 4 bases and J dropped 5; count of bases not matched to a gene: 2. CDR3: CASSYGTGDNEQFF. DNA for the CDR3: TGTGCCAGCAGCTATGGGACAGGGGACAATGAGCAGTTCTTC. The full variable domain, with the rest looked up from reference TRBV11-2 and TRBJ2-1, is EAGVAQSPRYKIIEKRQSVAFWCNPISGHATLYWYQQILGQGPKLLIQFQNNGVVDDSQLPKDRFSAERLKGVDSTLKIQPAKLEDSAVYLCASSYGTGDNEQFFGPGTRLTVL.

This clonotype turned up a few times. The chain carries TRBV29-1 and TRBJ2-5; D remains ambiguous. The V gene lost 5 bases and the J gene lost 4 bases, with 14 bases spanning the gap. The CDR3 sequence is 13 residues long. Germline CDR1 SQVTM, CDR2 ANQGSEA. The CDR3 DNA reads TGCAGCGTTCGGCCTAGACTTAGAGAGACCCAGTACTTC. This translates into CSVRPRLRETQYF.

V gene TRBV7-9 combines with J gene TRBJ2-2; 14 bases agree with TRBD2. The germline CDR1 and CDR2 sequences are SEHNR and FQNEAQ (reference sequence). Unmatched junction bases numbered 9, after V lost 6 bases and J lost 0 bases. The CDR3 is 19 residues long. The CDR3 protein is CASSWSGLAGETNTGELFF. The CDR3 coding sequence is TGTGCCAGCAGTTGGTCGGGACTAGCGGGAGAAACGAACACCGGGGAGCTGTTTTTT.